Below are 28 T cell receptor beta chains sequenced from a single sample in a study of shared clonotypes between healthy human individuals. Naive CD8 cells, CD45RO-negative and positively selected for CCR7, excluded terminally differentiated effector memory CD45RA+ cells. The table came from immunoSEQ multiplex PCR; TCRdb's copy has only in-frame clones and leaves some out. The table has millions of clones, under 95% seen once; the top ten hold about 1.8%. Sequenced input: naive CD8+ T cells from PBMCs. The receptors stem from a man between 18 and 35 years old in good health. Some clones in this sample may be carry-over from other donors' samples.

The CDR3 DNA follows: TGTGCCAGCAGTTTAAGCCTTCCTGAGAATGAGCAGTTCTTC. It codes for CASSLSLPENEQFF. This chain connects TRBV27 to TRBJ2-1; no reliable D call. Germline CDR1 is MNHEY and CDR2 is SMNVEV (reference sequence). The CDR3 contains 14 residues. V gave up 2 bases and J gave up 7 bases, with 12 bases separating them.

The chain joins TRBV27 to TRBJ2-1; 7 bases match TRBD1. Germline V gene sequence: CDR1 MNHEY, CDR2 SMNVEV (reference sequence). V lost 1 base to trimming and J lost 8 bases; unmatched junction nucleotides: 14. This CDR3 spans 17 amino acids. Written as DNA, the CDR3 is TGTGCCAGCAGTTTATTATGCGGGCAGGGGGTATGCGATGAGCAGTTCTTC. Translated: CASSLLCGQGVCDEQFF.

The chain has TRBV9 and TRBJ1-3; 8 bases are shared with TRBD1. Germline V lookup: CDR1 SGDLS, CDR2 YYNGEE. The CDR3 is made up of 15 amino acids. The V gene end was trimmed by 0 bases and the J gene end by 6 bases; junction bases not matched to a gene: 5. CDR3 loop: CASSVAQGAVNTIYF. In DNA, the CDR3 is TGTGCCAGCAGCGTAGCCCAGGGGGCGGTAAACACCATATATTTT. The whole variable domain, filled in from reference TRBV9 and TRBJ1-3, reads DSGVTQTPKHLITATGQRVTLRCSPRSGDLSVYWYQQSLDQGLQFLIQYYNGEERAKGNILERFSAQQFPDLHSELNLSSLELGDSALYFCASSVAQGAVNTIYFGEGSWLTVV.

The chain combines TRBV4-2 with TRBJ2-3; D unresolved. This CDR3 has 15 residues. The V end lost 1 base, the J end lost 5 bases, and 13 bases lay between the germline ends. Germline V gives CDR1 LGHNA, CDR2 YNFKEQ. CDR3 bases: TGTGCCAGCAGCCAAGTCTCTAGTTTGTTAGATACGCAGTATTTT. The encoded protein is CASSQVSSLLDTQYF.

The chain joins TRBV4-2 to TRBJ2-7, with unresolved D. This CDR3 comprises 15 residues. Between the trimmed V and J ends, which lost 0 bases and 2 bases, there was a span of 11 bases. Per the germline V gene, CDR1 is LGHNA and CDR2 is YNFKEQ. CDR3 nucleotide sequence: TGTGCCAGCAGCCAAGATGTGGGCGTCGCCTACGAGCAGTACTTC. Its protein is CASSQDVGVAYEQYF.

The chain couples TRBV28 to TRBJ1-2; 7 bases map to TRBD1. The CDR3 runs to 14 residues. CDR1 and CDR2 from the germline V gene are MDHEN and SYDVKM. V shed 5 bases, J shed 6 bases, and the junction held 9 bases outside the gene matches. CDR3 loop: CASSPQGTWDGYTF. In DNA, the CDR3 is TGTGCCAGCAGTCCACAGGGGACCTGGGATGGCTACACCTTC.

The CDR3 nucleotides read TGTGCCAGCAGTTTAAGCTGGGGAGAGTTCTTTGGCTACACCTTC. It is translated as CASSLSWGEFFGYTF. The chain couples TRBV11-3 to TRBJ1-2; D not certain. CDR1 is SGHNT, CDR2 YENEEA, per germline. Between the trimmed V and J ends, which lost 6 bases and 7 bases, there was a span of 21 bases. The CDR3 loop spans 15 amino acids.

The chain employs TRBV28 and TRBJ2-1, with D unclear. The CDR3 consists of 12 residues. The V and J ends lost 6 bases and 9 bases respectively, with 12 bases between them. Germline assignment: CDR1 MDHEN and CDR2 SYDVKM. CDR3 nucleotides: TGTGCCAGCAGCTCACCAGTGCCTGAGCAGTTCTTC. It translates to CASSSPVPEQFF.

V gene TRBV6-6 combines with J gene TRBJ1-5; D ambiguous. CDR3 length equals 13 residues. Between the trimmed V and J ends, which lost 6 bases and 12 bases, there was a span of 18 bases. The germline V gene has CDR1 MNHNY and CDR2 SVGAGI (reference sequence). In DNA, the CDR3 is TGTGCCAGCAGGCCAACATCGCGGACGGACCAGCATTTT. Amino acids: CASRPTSRTDQHF.

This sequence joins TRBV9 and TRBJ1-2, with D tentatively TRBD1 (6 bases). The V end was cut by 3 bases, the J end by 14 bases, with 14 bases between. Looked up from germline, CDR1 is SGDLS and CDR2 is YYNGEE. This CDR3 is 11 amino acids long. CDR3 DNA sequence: TGTGCCAGCAGCGCTGGACAGTGGGTAACCTTC. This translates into CASSAGQWVTF.

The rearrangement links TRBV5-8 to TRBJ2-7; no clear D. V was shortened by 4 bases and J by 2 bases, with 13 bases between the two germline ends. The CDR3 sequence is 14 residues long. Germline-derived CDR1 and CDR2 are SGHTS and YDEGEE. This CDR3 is CASSKLYLTYEQYF. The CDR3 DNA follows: TGTGCCAGCAGCAAACTATACCTCACCTACGAGCAGTACTTC.

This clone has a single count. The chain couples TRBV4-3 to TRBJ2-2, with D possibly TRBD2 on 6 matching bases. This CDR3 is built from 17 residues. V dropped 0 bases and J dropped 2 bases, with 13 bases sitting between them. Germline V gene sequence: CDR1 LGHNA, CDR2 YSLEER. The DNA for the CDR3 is TGCGCCAGCAGCCAAGACATTCGCGGGACTAACACCGGGGAGCTGTTTTTT. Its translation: CASSQDIRGTNTGELFF.

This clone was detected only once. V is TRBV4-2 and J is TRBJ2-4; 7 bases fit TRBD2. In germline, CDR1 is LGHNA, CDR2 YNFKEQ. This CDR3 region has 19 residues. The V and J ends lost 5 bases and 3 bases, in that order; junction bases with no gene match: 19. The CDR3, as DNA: TGTGCCAGCAGCGTACGACTGGGCGGTGCGGGAGAGTTCAAAAACATTCAGTACTTC. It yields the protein CASSVRLGGAGEFKNIQYF.

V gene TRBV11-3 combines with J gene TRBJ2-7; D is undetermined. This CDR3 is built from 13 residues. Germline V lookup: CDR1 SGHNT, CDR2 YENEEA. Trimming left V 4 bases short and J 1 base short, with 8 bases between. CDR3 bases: TGTGCCAGCAGCTGGGCCGGGTCCTACGAGCAGTACTTC. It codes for CASSWAGSYEQYF.

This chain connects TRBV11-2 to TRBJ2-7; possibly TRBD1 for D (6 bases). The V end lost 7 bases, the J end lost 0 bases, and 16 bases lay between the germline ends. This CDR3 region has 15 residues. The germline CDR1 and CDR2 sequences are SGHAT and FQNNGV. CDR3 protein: CASTSRQEPSYEQYF. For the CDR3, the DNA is TGTGCCAGCACCTCAAGACAGGAACCCTCCTACGAGCAGTACTTC.

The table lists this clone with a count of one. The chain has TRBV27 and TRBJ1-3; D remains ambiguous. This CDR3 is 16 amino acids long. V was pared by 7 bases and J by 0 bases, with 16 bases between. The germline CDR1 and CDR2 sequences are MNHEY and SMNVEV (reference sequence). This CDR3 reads CASKPYGDYSGNTIYF. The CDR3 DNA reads TGTGCCAGCAAACCCTACGGTGATTACTCTGGAAACACCATATATTTT.

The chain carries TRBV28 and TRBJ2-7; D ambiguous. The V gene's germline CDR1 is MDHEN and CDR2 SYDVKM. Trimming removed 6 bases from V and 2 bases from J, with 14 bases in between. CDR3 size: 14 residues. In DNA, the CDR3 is TGTGCCAGCAGCCCCGGACGGATACCCTACGAGCAGTACTTC. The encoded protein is CASSPGRIPYEQYF.

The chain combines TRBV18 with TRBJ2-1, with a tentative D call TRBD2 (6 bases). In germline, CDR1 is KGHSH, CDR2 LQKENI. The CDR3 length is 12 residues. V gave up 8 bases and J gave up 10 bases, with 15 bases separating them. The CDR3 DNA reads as TGTGCCAGCCACAACGGGACTTACGAGCAGTTCTTC. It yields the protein CASHNGTYEQFF.

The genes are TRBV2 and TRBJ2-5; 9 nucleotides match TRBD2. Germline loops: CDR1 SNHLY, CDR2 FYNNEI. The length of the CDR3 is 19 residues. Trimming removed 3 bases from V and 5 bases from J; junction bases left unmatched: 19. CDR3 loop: CASSDSRGRFSGSSETQYF. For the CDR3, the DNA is TGTGCCAGCAGTGACAGTAGGGGCCGTTTTAGCGGGAGCTCGGAGACCCAGTACTTC.

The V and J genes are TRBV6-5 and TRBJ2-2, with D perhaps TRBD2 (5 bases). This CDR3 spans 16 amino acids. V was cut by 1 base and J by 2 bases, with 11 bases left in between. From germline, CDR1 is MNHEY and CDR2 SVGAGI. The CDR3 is CASSYYREPNTGELFF. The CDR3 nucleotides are TGTGCCAGCAGTTACTATCGGGAACCAAACACCGGGGAGCTGTTTTTT.

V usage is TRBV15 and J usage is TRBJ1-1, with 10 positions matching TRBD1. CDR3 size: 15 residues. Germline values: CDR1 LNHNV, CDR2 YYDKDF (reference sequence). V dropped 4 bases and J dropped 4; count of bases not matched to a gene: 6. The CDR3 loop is CATSITRDRGTEAFF. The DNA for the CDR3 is TGTGCCACCAGCATAACGCGGGACAGGGGCACTGAAGCTTTCTTT.

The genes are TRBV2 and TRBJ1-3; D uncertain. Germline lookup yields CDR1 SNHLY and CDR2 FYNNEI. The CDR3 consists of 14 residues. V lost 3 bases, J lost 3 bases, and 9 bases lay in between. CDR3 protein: CASSDGRLGNTIYF. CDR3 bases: TGTGCCAGCAGTGACGGCAGACTTGGAAACACCATATATTTT. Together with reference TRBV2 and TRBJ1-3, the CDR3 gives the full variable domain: EPEVTQTPSHQVTQMGQEVILRCVPISNHLYFYWYRQILGQKVEFLVSFYNNEISEKSEIFDDQFSVERPDGSNFTLKIRSTKLEDSAMYFCASSDGRLGNTIYFGEGSWLTVV.

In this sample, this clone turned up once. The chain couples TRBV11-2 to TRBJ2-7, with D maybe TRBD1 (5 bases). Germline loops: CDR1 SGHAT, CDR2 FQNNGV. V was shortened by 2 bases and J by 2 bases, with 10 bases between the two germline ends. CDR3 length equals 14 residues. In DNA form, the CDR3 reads TGTGCCAGCAGCTTATCAGGGATCGCCTACGAGCAGTACTTC. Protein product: CASSLSGIAYEQYF.

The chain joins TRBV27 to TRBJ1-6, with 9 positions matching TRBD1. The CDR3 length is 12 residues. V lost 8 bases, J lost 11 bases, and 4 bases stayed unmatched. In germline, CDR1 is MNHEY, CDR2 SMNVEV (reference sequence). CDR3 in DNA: TGTGCCAGCGGACAGGGGATGACACCCCTCCACTTT. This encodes CASGQGMTPLHF.

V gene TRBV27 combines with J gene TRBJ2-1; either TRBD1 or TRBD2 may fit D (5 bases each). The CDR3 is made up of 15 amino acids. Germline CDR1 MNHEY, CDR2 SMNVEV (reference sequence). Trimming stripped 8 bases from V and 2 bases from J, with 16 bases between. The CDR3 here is CASQPWGRTYNEQFF. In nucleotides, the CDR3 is TGTGCCAGCCAACCGTGGGGACGGACCTACAATGAGCAGTTCTTC.

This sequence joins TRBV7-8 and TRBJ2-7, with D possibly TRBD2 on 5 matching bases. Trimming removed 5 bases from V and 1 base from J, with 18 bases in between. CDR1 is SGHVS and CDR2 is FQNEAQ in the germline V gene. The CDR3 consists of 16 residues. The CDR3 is CASSGQSGRPSYEQYF. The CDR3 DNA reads TGTGCCAGCAGCGGGCAAAGCGGAAGACCTTCCTACGAGCAGTACTTC.

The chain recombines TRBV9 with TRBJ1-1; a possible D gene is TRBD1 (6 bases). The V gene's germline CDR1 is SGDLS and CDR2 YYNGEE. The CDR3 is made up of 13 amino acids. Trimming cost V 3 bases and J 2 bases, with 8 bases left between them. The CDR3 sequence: CASSDRANTEAFF. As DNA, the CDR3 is TGTGCCAGCAGCGACAGGGCTAACACTGAAGCTTTCTTT.

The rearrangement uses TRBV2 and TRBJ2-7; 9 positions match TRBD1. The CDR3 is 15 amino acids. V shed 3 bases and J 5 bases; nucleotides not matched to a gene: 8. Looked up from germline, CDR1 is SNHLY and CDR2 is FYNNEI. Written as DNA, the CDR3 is TGTGCCAGCAGTGAGACCGGGACAGGGATGCACGAGCAGTACTTC. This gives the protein CASSETGTGMHEQYF.